This T cell receptor (beta chain) derives from a study of shared clonotypes between healthy human individuals. Naive CD8 cells, CD45RO-negative and positively selected for CCR7, excluded terminally differentiated effector memory CD45RA+ cells. Genomic DNA of each subset was evenly split across several immunoSEQ plates. Profiling relied on immunoSEQ multiplex PCR, and the TCRdb table lists in-frame clones only, not all of them. The sample lists some 2,000,000 clones, just under 95% seen once, with about 1.1% in the top ten. This clonotype was obtained from a man between 18 and 29 years old in good health. Sequenced sample: naive CD8+ T cells sorted from blood.

Written as DNA, the CDR3 is TGTGCCAGCAGCTTAACCGCCAGGGTGAATCAAGAGACCCAGTACTTC. Its protein is CASSLTARVNQETQYF. The J gene is TRBJ2-5, the V gene TRBV7-8; possibly TRBD1 for D (5 bases). The germline CDR1 and CDR2 sequences are SGHVS and FQNEAQ. The CDR3 contains 16 residues. V lost 2 bases, J lost 2 bases, and 15 bases lay in between.